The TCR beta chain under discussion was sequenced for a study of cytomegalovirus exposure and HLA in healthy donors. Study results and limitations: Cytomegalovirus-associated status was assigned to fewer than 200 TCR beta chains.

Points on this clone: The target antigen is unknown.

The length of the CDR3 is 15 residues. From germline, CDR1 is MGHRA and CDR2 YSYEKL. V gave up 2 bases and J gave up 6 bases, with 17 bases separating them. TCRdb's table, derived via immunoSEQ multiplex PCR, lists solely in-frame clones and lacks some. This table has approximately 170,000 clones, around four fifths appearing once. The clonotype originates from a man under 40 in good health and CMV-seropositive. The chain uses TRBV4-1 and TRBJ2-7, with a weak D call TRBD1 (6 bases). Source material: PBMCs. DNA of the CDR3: TGCGCCAGCAGCCAAAACGGACAGTTACCTGTCGAGCAGTACTTC. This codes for CASSQNGQLPVEQYF.